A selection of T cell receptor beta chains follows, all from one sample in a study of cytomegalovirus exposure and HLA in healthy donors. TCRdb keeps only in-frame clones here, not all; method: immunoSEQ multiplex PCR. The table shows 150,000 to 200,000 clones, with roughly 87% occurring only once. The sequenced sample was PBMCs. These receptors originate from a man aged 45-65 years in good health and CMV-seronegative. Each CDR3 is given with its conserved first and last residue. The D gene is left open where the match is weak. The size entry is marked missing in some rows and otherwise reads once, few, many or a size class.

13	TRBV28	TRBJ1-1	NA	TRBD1	CASSPGGNTEAFF	TGTGCCAGCAGCCCAGGGGGAAACACTGAAGCTTTCTTT
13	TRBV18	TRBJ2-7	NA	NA	CASSRQESYEQYF	TGTGCCAGCTCTCGACAGGAGTCTTACGAGCAGTACTTC
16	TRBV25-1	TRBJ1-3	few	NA	CASSDWGVRSGNTIYF	TGTGCCAGCAGTGACTGGGGGGTCCGCTCTGGAAACACCATATATTTT
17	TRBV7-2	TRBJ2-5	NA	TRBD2	CASSSKYLAGGTETQYF	TGTGCCAGCAGCTCAAAGTACCTAGCGGGAGGCACCGAAACCCAGTACTTC
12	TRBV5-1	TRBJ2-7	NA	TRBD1	CASSLDRGEQYF	TGCGCCAGCAGCTTGGACAGGGGCGAGCAGTACTTC
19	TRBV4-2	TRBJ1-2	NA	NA	CASSQAHRGGPQDHYGYTF	TGTGCCAGCAGCCAAGCCCACCGGGGGGGTCCCCAGGACCACTATGGCTACACCTTC
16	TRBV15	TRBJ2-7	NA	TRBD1	CATSRRDRAALYEQYF	TGTGCCACCAGCCGCCGGGACAGGGCCGCCCTCTACGAGCAGTACTTC
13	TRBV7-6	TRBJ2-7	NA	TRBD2	CASSSSGRSEQYF	TGTGCCAGCAGCTCGAGCGGGAGATCCGAGCAGTACTTC
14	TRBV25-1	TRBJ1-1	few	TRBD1	CASSGDRGHTEAFF	TGTGCCAGCAGTGGCGACAGGGGGCACACTGAAGCTTTCTTT
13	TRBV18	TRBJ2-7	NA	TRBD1	CASSSGQGYEQYF	TGTGCCAGCTCATCAGGACAGGGCTACGAGCAGTACTTC
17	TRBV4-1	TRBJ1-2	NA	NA	CASSPPGGGFLDYGYTF	TGCGCCAGCAGCCCCCCGGGGGGGGGTTTTCTGGACTATGGCTACACCTTC
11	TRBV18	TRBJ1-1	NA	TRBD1	CASSRTGRAFF	TGTGCCAGCTCGAGGACAGGGCGAGCTTTCTTT
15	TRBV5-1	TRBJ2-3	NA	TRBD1	CASSFTGDVADTQYF	TGCGCCAGCAGCTTTACAGGGGACGTGGCAGATACGCAGTATTTT
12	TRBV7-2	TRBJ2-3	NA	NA	CASRLITDTQYF	TGTGCCAGCAGACTAATAACAGATACGCAGTATTTT
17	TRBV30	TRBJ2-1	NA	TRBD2	CACRPGLAGRSYNEQFF	TGTGCCTGCCGACCCGGACTAGCGGGTCGCTCCTACAATGAGCAGTTCTTC
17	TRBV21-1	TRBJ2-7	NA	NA	CASSNGGTEHIHYEQCF	TGTGCCAGCAGCAACGGTGGGACAGAGCATATCCACTACGAGCAGTGCTTC
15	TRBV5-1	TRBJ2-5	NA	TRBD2	CASSLLAGAPETQYF	TGCGCCAGCAGCTTACTAGCGGGAGCCCCGGAGACCCAGTACTTC
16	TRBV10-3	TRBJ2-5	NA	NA	CAISGLESRDPETQYF	TGTGCCATCAGTGGCCTTGAAAGCCGGGATCCCGAGACCCAGTACTTC
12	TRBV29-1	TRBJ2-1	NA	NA	CSVAQGRIEQFF	TGCAGCGTTGCCCAGGGAAGGATTGAGCAGTTCTTC
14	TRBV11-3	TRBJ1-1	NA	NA	CASSLSNGVDEAFF	TGTGCCAGCAGCTTAAGTAACGGAGTGGATGAAGCTTTCTTT
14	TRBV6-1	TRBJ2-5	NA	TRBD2	CASSASGGWETQYF	TGTGCCAGCAGTGCTAGCGGGGGGTGGGAGACCCAGTACTTC
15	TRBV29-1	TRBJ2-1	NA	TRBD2	CSVEHSGGTYNEQFF	TGCAGCGTTGAACATAGCGGGGGGACCTACAATGAGCAGTTCTTC
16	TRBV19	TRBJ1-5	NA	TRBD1	CASSSRTGDSNQPQHF	TGTGCCAGTAGTAGCAGGACAGGGGATAGCAATCAGCCCCAGCATTTT
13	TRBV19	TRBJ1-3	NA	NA	CASKQGQGNTIYF	TGTGCCAGTAAGCAGGGGCAGGGAAACACCATATATTTT
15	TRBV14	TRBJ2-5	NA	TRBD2	CASSQYRGGQETQYF	TGTGCCAGCAGCCAATACCGGGGGGGACAAGAGACCCAGTACTTC
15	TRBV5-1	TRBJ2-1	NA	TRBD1	CASSTGQGIYNEQFF	TGCGCCAGCAGCACGGGACAGGGGATCTACAATGAGCAGTTCTTC
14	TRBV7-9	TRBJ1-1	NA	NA	CSSRYIGGNTEAFF	TGTTCCAGCAGGTATATAGGGGGGAACACTGAAGCTTTCTTT
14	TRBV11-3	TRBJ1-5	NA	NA	CASSLGSPKQPQHF	TGTGCCAGCAGCTTGGGCAGTCCCAAGCAGCCCCAGCATTTT
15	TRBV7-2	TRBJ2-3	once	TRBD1	CASSPQGTPTDTQYF	TGTGCCAGCAGCCCACAGGGGACCCCCACAGATACGCAGTATTTT
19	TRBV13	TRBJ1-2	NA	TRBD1	CASSPRRGSGGYQNYGYTF	TGTGCCAGCAGCCCCCGTAGGGGGTCAGGGGGATATCAGAACTATGGCTACACCTTC
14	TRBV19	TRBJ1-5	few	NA	CASTPSNSNQPQHF	TGTGCCAGTACCCCTAGCAATAGCAATCAGCCCCAGCATTTT
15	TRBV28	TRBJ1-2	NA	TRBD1	CASSGSGTGDYGYTF	TGTGCCAGCAGTGGGTCCGGGACAGGAGATTATGGCTACACCTTC
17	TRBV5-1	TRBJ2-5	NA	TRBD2	CASSSLGLASGEETQYF	TGCGCCAGCAGCTCCCTCGGGTTGGCTAGCGGGGAAGAGACCCAGTACTTC
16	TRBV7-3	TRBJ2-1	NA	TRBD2	CASSPQAGGSYNEQFF	TGTGCCAGCAGCCCCCAAGCGGGAGGTTCCTACAATGAGCAGTTCTTC
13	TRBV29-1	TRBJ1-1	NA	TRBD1	CSGGRQGGTEAFF	TGCAGCGGCGGTCGACAGGGTGGCACTGAAGCTTTCTTT
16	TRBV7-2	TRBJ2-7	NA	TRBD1	CASSSGQAGTLYEQYF	TGTGCCAGCAGCTCAGGACAGGCTGGGACCCTCTACGAGCAGTACTTC
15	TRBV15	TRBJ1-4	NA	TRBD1	CATSVRQGGGEKLFF	TGTGCCACCAGCGTGAGACAGGGGGGCGGGGAAAAACTGTTTTTT
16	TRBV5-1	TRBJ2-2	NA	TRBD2	CASSPAGGRNTGELFF	TGCGCCAGCAGCCCAGCGGGGGGGCGAAACACCGGGGAGCTGTTTTTT
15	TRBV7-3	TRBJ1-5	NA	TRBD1	CASSLSRDRGQPQHF	TGTGCCAGCAGCTTATCGAGGGACAGGGGTCAGCCCCAGCATTTT
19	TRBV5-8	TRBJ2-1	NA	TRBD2	CASTGGSGLAGGLRNEQFF	TGTGCCAGCACCGGGGGTTCGGGACTAGCGGGAGGACTTCGTAATGAGCAGTTCTTC
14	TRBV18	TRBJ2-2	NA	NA	CASSQGQTTGELFF	TGTGCCAGCTCACAAGGACAAACCACCGGGGAGCTGTTTTTT
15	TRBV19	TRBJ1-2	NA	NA	CASREASRVGYGYTF	TGTGCCAGTCGGGAGGCTTCCAGGGTGGGATATGGCTACACCTTC
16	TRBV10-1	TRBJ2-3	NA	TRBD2	CASNWAGGPVADTQYF	TGCGCCAGTAACTGGGCGGGGGGGCCGGTAGCAGATACGCAGTATTTT
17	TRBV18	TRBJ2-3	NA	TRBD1	CASSPKGTGETPDTQYF	TGTGCCAGCTCACCCAAGGGGACAGGTGAAACCCCAGATACGCAGTATTTT
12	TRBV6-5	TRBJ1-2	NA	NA	CASSAGPPGYTF	TGTGCCAGCAGTGCGGGACCTCCTGGCTACACCTTC
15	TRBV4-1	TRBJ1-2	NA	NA	CASSQVTRSNYGYTF	TGCGCCAGCAGCCAAGTTACCAGATCTAACTATGGCTACACCTTC
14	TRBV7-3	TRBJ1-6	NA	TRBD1	CASSLGQGPSPLHF	TGTGCCAGCAGCTTGGGACAGGGGCCTTCACCCCTCCACTTT
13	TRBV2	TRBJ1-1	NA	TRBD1	CASRYRGQTEAFF	TGTGCCAGCAGGTACAGGGGGCAGACTGAAGCTTTCTTT
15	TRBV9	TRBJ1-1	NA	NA	CASSGQVGPNTEAFF	TGTGCCAGCAGCGGCCAGGTTGGCCCGAACACTGAAGCTTTCTTT
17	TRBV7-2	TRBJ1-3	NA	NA	CASTPAEQGSYGNTIYF	TGTGCCAGCACCCCAGCCGAGCAGGGATCATATGGAAACACCATATATTTT
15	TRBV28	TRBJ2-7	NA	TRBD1	CASNTLTGGAYEQYF	TGTGCCAGCAATACCTTGACAGGGGGGGCCTACGAGCAGTACTTC
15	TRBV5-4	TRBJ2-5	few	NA	CASSLSSTGQETQYF	TGTGCCAGCAGCTTGTCGTCCACAGGGCAAGAGACCCAGTACTTC
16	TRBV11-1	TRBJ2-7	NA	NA	CASSLESAISSYEQYF	TGTGCCAGCAGCTTGGAGTCCGCGATAAGCTCCTACGAGCAGTACTTC
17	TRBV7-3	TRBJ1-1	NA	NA	CASSLGQGLTGNTEAFF	TGTGCCAGCAGCTTAGGTCAGGGCCTCACCGGGAACACTGAAGCTTTCTTT
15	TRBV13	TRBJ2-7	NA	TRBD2	CASSPRLAGADEQYF	TGTGCCAGCAGCCCCCGACTAGCGGGGGCGGACGAGCAGTACTTC
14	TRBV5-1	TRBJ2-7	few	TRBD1	CASARDRHTYEQYF	TGCGCCAGCGCACGGGACAGGCATACCTACGAGCAGTACTTC
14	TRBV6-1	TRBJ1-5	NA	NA	CASSADTGNQPQHF	TGTGCCAGCTCTGCTGACACAGGGAATCAGCCCCAGCATTTT
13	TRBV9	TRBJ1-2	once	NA	CASSVVPLDGYTF	TGTGCCAGCAGCGTAGTCCCGTTAGATGGCTACACCTTC
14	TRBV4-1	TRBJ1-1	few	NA	CASSQGLMNTEAFF	TGCGCCAGCAGCCAGGGACTCATGAACACTGAAGCTTTCTTT
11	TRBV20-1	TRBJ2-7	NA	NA	CSGVFGREQYF	TGCAGCGGGGTCTTCGGGCGCGAGCAGTACTTC